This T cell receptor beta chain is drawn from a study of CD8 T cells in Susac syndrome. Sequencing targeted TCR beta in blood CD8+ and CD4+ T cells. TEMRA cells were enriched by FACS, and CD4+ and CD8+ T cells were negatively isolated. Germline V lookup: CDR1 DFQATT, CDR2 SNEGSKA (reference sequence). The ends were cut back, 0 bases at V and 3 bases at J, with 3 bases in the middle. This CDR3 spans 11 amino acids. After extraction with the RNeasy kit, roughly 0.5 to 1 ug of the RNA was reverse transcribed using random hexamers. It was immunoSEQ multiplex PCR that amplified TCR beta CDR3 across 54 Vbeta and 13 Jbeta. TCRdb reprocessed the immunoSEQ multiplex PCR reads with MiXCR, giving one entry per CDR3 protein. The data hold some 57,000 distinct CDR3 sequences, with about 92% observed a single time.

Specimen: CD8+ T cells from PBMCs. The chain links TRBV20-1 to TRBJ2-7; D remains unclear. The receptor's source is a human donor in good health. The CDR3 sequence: CSAREDYEQYF. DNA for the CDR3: TGCAGTGCTAGAGAAGACTACGAGCAGTACTTC.